One and the same sample provided the 27 T cell receptor beta chains below, sequenced in a study of T cell responses to AZD1222 COVID-19 vaccine. Sequencing used immunoSEQ multiplex PCR; TCRdb keeps in-frame clones, though not all of them. The sample holds under 150,000 clones. The material sequenced was peripheral blood. These receptors all come from an adult in good health.

The V gene is TRBV6-5, the J gene TRBJ1-2; a weak D match, TRBD1 (5 bases). The CDR3 is 15 residues long. Germline loops: CDR1 MNHEY, CDR2 SVGAGI. V was shortened by 0 bases and J by 4 bases, with 12 bases between the two germline ends. The CDR3 spells CASSYSGLLTYGYTF. The CDR3 nucleotides read TGTGCCAGCAGTTACTCGGGACTACTGACCTATGGCTACACCTTC.

V gene TRBV9 combines with J gene TRBJ1-5, with 7 bases aligning to TRBD1. The CDR3 sequence is 12 residues long. V gave up 7 bases and J gave up 8 bases; unmatched junction bases: 6. Per germline, CDR1 SGDLS and CDR2 YYNGEE. The CDR3 region has the DNA TGTGCCAGCCACAGGGGAAACGAGCCCCAGCATTTT. It translates to CASHRGNEPQHF.

The genes are TRBV4-1 and TRBJ1-4; TRBD1 agrees at 7 bases. V lost 7 bases, J lost 4 bases, and 9 bases stayed unmatched. The CDR3 covers 15 residues. CDR1 is MGHRA and CDR2 is YSYEKL in the germline V gene. The CDR3 nucleotides read TGCGCCAGCACCCGACAGGGCGCAAATAATGAAAAACTGTTTTTT. It encodes CASTRQGANNEKLFF.

The chain couples TRBV4-1 to TRBJ2-3; the D gene could be TRBD1 or TRBD2 (5 bases each). CDR3 length equals 12 residues. Germline lookup yields CDR1 MGHRA and CDR2 YSYEKL. Trimming pared 4 bases from V and 6 bases from J, leaving 8 bases between. This CDR3 reads CASSPRDDTQYF. The CDR3 nucleotides are TGCGCCAGCAGCCCCAGGGACGATACGCAGTATTTT.

The chain links TRBV19 to TRBJ1-6; D is undetermined. Looked up from germline, CDR1 is LNHDA and CDR2 is SQIVND (reference sequence). V shed 3 bases and J shed 10 bases, with 7 bases lying between them. This CDR3 has 12 residues. The CDR3 loop is CASSIRESPLHF. The CDR3 DNA is TGTGCCAGTAGTATTCGGGAATCACCCCTCCACTTT.

This rearrangement joins TRBV9 to TRBJ2-1; 8 bases fit TRBD2. Looked up from germline, CDR1 is SGDLS and CDR2 is YYNGEE. The CDR3 runs to 16 residues. Trimming removed 5 bases from V and 0 bases from J; junction bases left unmatched: 7. CDR3 bases: TGTGCCAGCAGAGGCGGGGGGCCGAGCTCCTACAATGAGCAGTTCTTC. It specifies CASRGGGPSSYNEQFF.

With respect to this clone: One end of the junction fails to match germline, which may point to a read error. The rearrangement uses TRBV11-1 and TRBJ2-1; 10 nucleotides agree with TRBD2. This CDR3 region has 15 residues. Germline values: CDR1 SGHAT, CDR2 FQDESV (reference sequence). CDR3 nucleotide sequence: TGTGCCAGCAGATTAGCGGGGGGAACTTACAATGAGCAGTTCTTC. Translation gives CASRLAGGTYNEQFF.

The chain combines TRBV21-1 with TRBJ1-2. TRBV21-1 is classified as a pseudogene. This CDR3 comprises 14 residues. The CDR3 here is CASSSLGGGYGYTF. The DNA for the CDR3 is TGTGCCAGCAGCTCCCTCGGGGGGGGCTATGGCTACACCTTC.

The genes are TRBV5-1 and TRBJ2-3; 9 nucleotides agree with TRBD2. In germline, CDR1 is SGHRS, CDR2 YFSETQ. V lost 5 bases and J lost 6; bases outside the gene matches: 7. The CDR3 length is 14 residues. The CDR3 here is CASSISGGGDTQYF. CDR3 DNA sequence: TGCGCCAGCAGTATTAGCGGGGGCGGCGATACGCAGTATTTT.

The V call is TRBV7-9, the J call TRBJ2-3, with 9 positions matching TRBD2. Germline V gene lookup returns CDR1 SEHNR and CDR2 FQNEAQ (reference sequence). V dropped 7 bases and J dropped 5; count of bases not matched to a gene: 13. The CDR3 has 16 residues. The DNA of the CDR3 is TGTGCCAGCATCCCATCCGTAGCGGGGGTTGGAGATACGCAGTATTTT. This sequence encodes CASIPSVAGVGDTQYF.

The rearrangement joins TRBV5-5 to TRBJ2-7, with D possibly TRBD1 on 6 matching bases. CDR1 is SGHKS and CDR2 is YYEKEE in the germline V gene (reference sequence). Trimming took 0 bases from V and 3 from J, leaving 13 bases between them. This CDR3 comprises 15 residues. CDR3 DNA sequence: TGTGCCAGCAGCTTGGGGGGGCCGAGCTTCTACGAGCAGTACTTC. This sequence encodes CASSLGGPSFYEQYF.

The chain employs TRBV18 and TRBJ1-6; D is unclear. The germline V and J ends were trimmed by 6 bases and 4 bases, with 10 bases remaining between them. The V gene's germline CDR1 is KGHSH and CDR2 LQKENI. This CDR3 spans 14 amino acids. The CDR3 coding sequence is TGTGCCAGCTCGGGCCGATCTTATAATTCACCCCTCCACTTT. Its translation: CASSGRSYNSPLHF.

The chain couples TRBV6-5 to TRBJ1-3, with D perhaps TRBD1 (6 bases). The CDR3 consists of 15 residues. Germline V CDR1 and CDR2: MNHEY, SVGAGI. The V gene lost 5 bases and the J gene lost 1 base, with 12 bases spanning the gap. This CDR3 is CASSPEQGSGNTIYF. CDR3 in DNA: TGTGCCAGCAGTCCCGAACAGGGTTCTGGAAACACCATATATTTT.

This chain connects TRBV5-8 to TRBJ1-3; D is perhaps TRBD1 (5 bases). Germline CDR1 reads SGHTS; CDR2 reads YDEGEE. CDR3 length: 13 amino acids. The V gene lost 4 bases and the J gene lost 3 bases, with 8 bases spanning the gap. The CDR3 sequence is CASSLQVGNTIYF. In nucleotides, the CDR3 is TGTGCCAGCAGCCTACAGGTTGGAAACACCATATATTTT.

The genes are TRBV7-3 and TRBJ2-2; 7 positions match TRBD1. Germline CDR1 reads SGHTA; CDR2 reads FQGTGA. J gave up 4 bases and V 3 bases, and 2 bases lay outside the gene matches. There are 14 residues in the CDR3. CDR3 DNA: TGTGCCAGCAGCTTTGGGACAGCCACCGGGGAGCTGTTTTTT. Translation gives CASSFGTATGELFF. The variable domain in full, completed from reference TRBV7-3 and TRBJ2-2, reads GAGVSQTPSNKVTEKGKYVELRCDPISGHTALYWYRQSLGQGPEFLIYFQGTGAADDSGLPNDRFFAVRPEGSVSTLKIQRTERGDSAVYLCASSFGTATGELFFGEGSRLTVL.

The chain is built from TRBV3-1 (or the pseudogene TRBV3-2) and TRBJ1-5; a possible D gene is TRBD1 (5 bases). Germline values: CDR1 LGHDT, CDR2 YNNKEL (reference sequence). Trimming removed 2 bases at V and 2 bases at J, with 7 bases between. CDR3 size: 14 residues. Here the CDR3 reads CASSQMTGNQPQHF. Written as DNA, the CDR3 is TGTGCCAGCAGCCAAATGACAGGCAATCAGCCCCAGCATTTT.

The chain carries TRBV27 and TRBJ2-7; TRBD1 matches at 8 bases. The CDR3 is 14 amino acids. V was pared by 6 bases and J by 7 bases, with 11 bases of the junction left unmatched. Per the germline V gene, CDR1 is MNHEY and CDR2 is SMNVEV (reference sequence). The CDR3 sequence is CASRWDRLQGEQYF. CDR3 nucleotides: TGTGCCAGCAGGTGGGACAGGCTACAGGGGGAGCAGTACTTC.

The V and J genes are TRBV11-3 and TRBJ1-4, with D possibly matching TRBD1 (5 bases). Germline V gene sequence: CDR1 SGHNT, CDR2 YENEEA. There are 16 residues in the CDR3. Trimming stripped 8 bases from V and 0 bases from J, with 16 bases between. CDR3 bases: TGTGCCAGCCAAAGCCGGGGCTGGGCAACTAATGAAAAACTGTTTTTT. Translated, it gives CASQSRGWATNEKLFF.

The chain has TRBV7-8 and TRBJ2-5; D is perhaps TRBD1 (6 bases). Per the germline V gene, CDR1 is SGHVS and CDR2 is FQNEAQ. The CDR3 covers 14 residues. The V and J ends lost 4 bases and 2 bases respectively, with 11 bases between them. CDR3 region: CASSSTGFQETQYF. The CDR3 region has the DNA TGTGCCAGCAGCTCAACAGGGTTTCAAGAGACCCAGTACTTC. Together with reference TRBV7-8 and TRBJ2-5, the CDR3 gives the full variable domain: GAGVSQSPRYKVAKRGQDVALRCDPISGHVSLFWYQQALGQGPEFLTYFQNEAQLDKSGLPSDRFFAERPEGSVSTLKIQRTQQEDSAVYLCASSSTGFQETQYFGPGTRLLVL.

In DNA, the CDR3 is TGTGCCAGCAGCTTAGCCCAGGGAAGGATGTCCTACGAGCAGTACTTC. Protein sequence: CASSLAQGRMSYEQYF. The chain uses TRBV7-2 and TRBJ2-7; TRBD1 might be the D (5 bases). Germline CDR1 SGHTA, CDR2 FQGNSA. V was trimmed by 0 bases and J by 1 base, leaving 13 bases between them. This CDR3 spans 16 amino acids.

The chain recombines TRBV5-1 with TRBJ1-2; no clear D. The CDR3 loop spans 14 amino acids. The germline gives CDR1 SGHRS, CDR2 YFSETQ. Trimming cost V 0 bases and J 9 bases, with 15 bases left between them. The CDR3 loop reads CASSLEVFGNSYTF. CDR3 nucleotides: TGCGCCAGCAGCTTGGAAGTATTCGGGAACAGCTACACCTTC. Full variable domain (outside the CDR3, taken from reference TRBV5-1 and TRBJ1-2): KAGVTQTPRYLIKTRGQQVTLSCSPISGHRSVSWYQQTPGQGLQFLFEYFSETQRNKGNFPGRFSGRQFSNSRSEMNVSTLELGDSALYLCASSLEVFGNSYTFGSGTRLTVV.

This rearrangement joins TRBV12-3 or TRBV12-4 to TRBJ2-3, with no clear D. This CDR3 is 12 amino acids long. V lost 5 bases and J 0 bases, leaving 3 bases between the germline ends. CDR3 amino acids: CASSQSTDTQYF. In nucleotides, the CDR3 is TGTGCCAGCAGTCAAAGCACAGATACGCAGTATTTT.

This chain uses TRBV5-1 with TRBJ1-1, with a possible D match to TRBD1 (5 bases). Trimming left V 4 bases short and J 1 base short, with 14 bases between. This CDR3 is built from 15 residues. Germline-derived CDR1 and CDR2 are SGHRS and YFSETQ. As DNA, the CDR3 is TGCGCCAGCAGCCTGGACGGAGGGGAGAACACTGAAGCTTTCTTT. Protein product: CASSLDGGENTEAFF.

The gene calls are TRBV6-5 and TRBJ2-3; weak D call: TRBD1 (6 bases). The germline V and J ends were trimmed by 6 bases and 2 bases, with 15 bases remaining between them. CDR1 is MNHEY and CDR2 is SVGAGI in the germline V gene. CDR3 length: 15 residues. DNA for the CDR3: TGTGCCAGCAGCGAGGACAGTTCGCACACAGATACGCAGTATTTT. Translated: CASSEDSSHTDTQYF.

The chain joins TRBV28 to TRBJ2-7, with TRBD1 as a possible D gene (5 bases). The CDR3 totals 13 residues. The germline V gene encodes CDR1 MDHEN and CDR2 SYDVKM. Trimming stripped 6 bases from V and 6 bases from J, with 15 bases between. CDR3 bases: TGTGCCAGCAGAAGGGGTGCGCGTTCCGAGCAGTACTTC. Protein: CASRRGARSEQYF.

The chain combines TRBV5-1 with TRBJ2-1, with 7 bases that match TRBD1. The V gene end was trimmed by 1 base and the J gene end by 5 bases; junction bases not matched to a gene: 6. CDR1 and CDR2 (germline): SGHRS, YFSETQ. The CDR3 length is 15 residues. In nucleotides, the CDR3 is TGCGCCAGCAGCTTGTTCCGGGACAGAAACAATGAGCAGTTCTTC. Translated: CASSLFRDRNNEQFF.

The rearrangement links TRBV7-9 to TRBJ1-4; 8 bases fit TRBD1. Looked up from germline, CDR1 is SEHNR and CDR2 is FQNEAQ (reference sequence). V was pared by 6 bases and J by 8 bases, with 8 bases of the junction left unmatched. The CDR3 consists of 14 residues. The CDR3 nucleotides read TGTGCCAGCAGTCCTCAGGGGGCAAGCGAAAAACTGTTTTTT. Amino acids: CASSPQGASEKLFF.